The 15 T cell receptor beta chains below come from one sample, sequenced in a study of shared clonotypes between healthy human individuals. Repertoires were generated with immunoSEQ multiplex PCR, while TCRdb's copy carries only in-frame clones and drops some. This table holds 490,000 or so clones, over 60% found once. The sample taken for sequencing was PBMCs. All receptors derive from a woman aged 40 to 50 in good health. Some clones in this sample may be carry-over from other donors' samples.

The genes are TRBV6-6 and TRBJ1-2; D is ambiguous. Germline assignment: CDR1 MNHNY and CDR2 SVGAGI (reference sequence). V dropped 5 bases and J dropped 5 bases, with 9 bases sitting between them. The CDR3 has 12 amino acids. For the CDR3, the DNA is TGTGCCAGCAGTCCTCGTTCTTATGGCTACACCTTC. Its protein product is CASSPRSYGYTF.

The rearrangement joins TRBV5-6 to TRBJ2-7; 8 bases match TRBD1. The CDR3 runs 15 residues. V lost 2 bases to trimming and J lost 3 bases; unmatched junction nucleotides: 7. Per germline, CDR1 SGHDT and CDR2 YYEEEE. CDR3 nucleotide sequence: TGTGCCAGCAGCTTTTCAGGGGGCGCGGGCTACGAGCAGTACTTC. Translation gives CASSFSGGAGYEQYF.

This clone was found many times. The rearrangement links TRBV29-1 to TRBJ1-2; 7 bases line up with TRBD1. The CDR3 runs to 12 residues. Germline lookup yields CDR1 SQVTM and CDR2 ANQGSEA. After removal of 5 bases from V and 5 bases from J, the junction contained 5 bases not matched to a gene. The CDR3 is CSVSGTDYGYTF. DNA for the CDR3: TGCAGCGTTTCCGGGACAGATTATGGCTACACCTTC.

The chain employs TRBV19 and TRBJ2-7, with no clear D. The V gene lost 3 bases and the J gene lost 2 bases, with 5 bases spanning the gap. Per the germline V gene, CDR1 is LNHDA and CDR2 is SQIVND (reference sequence). This CDR3 comprises 12 residues. The CDR3 coding sequence is TGTGCCAGTAGTATCTCAACCTACGAGCAGTACTTC. Amino acid sequence: CASSISTYEQYF. Complete variable domain (other parts from reference TRBV19 and TRBJ2-7): DGGITQSPKYLFRKEGQNVTLSCEQNLNHDAMYWYRQDPGQGLRLIYYSQIVNDFQKGDIAEGYSVSREKKESFPLTVTSAQKNPTAFYLCASSISTYEQYFGPGTRLTVT.

V gene TRBV10-3 combines with J gene TRBJ1-5, with D unresolved. V dropped 8 bases and J dropped 0 bases, with 17 bases sitting between them. The CDR3 totals 16 residues. Germline assignment: CDR1 ENHRY and CDR2 SYGVKD. The CDR3 is CAIPCEIIGSNQPQHF. The CDR3 bases are TGTGCCATCCCCTGCGAGATTATTGGTAGCAATCAGCCCCAGCATTTT.

The chain employs TRBV5-1 and TRBJ2-5; no reliable D call. Germline loops: CDR1 SGHRS, CDR2 YFSETQ. Between the trimmed V and J ends, which lost 0 bases and 0 bases, there was a span of 6 bases. The CDR3 extends over 14 amino acids. CDR3 protein: CASSLGLNQETQYF. In DNA form, the CDR3 reads TGCGCCAGCAGCTTGGGACTGAACCAAGAGACCCAGTACTTC.

The sample holds a few counts of this clone. This rearrangement joins TRBV16 to TRBJ2-3; 7 nucleotides agree with TRBD1. The CDR3 covers 16 residues. Germline V gene lookup returns CDR1 KGHSY and CDR2 FQNENV. V was pared by 1 base and J by 6 bases, with 10 bases of the junction left unmatched. CDR3 amino acids: CASSQYDVGGGDTQYF. The DNA for the CDR3 is TGTGCCAGCAGCCAATACGACGTAGGGGGCGGTGATACGCAGTATTTT.

CDR3 sequence reads: CASRSGIMETQYF. The DNA for the CDR3 is TGTGCCAGTAGGTCAGGGATAATGGAGACCCAGTACTTC. J is TRBJ2-5 and V is TRBV19, with a possible D match to TRBD1 (5 bases). CDR1 LNHDA and CDR2 SQIVND come from the germline V gene (reference sequence). Trimming shortened V by 6 bases and J by 5 bases, and 13 bases separated the two germline ends. The CDR3 covers 13 residues.

This clone was seen a single time. A read error may produce the germline difference seen at one junction end. The chain joins TRBV7-8 to TRBJ2-7; D possibly corresponds to TRBD2 (5 bases). Germline values: CDR1 SGHVS, CDR2 FQNEAQ. The CDR3 runs to 16 residues. CDR3 in amino acids: CASSPSLAGSSHEQYF. The CDR3 region has the DNA TGTGCCAGCAGCCCATCACTGGCGGGCAGCTCCCACGAGCAGTACTTC.

Only a few counts were recorded for this clone. The chain recombines TRBV4-2 with TRBJ1-1; 9 positions match TRBD1. V lost 4 bases and J lost 1; bases outside the gene matches: 7. CDR1 is LGHNA and CDR2 is YNFKEQ in the germline V gene. The CDR3 length is 16 residues. CDR3 coding DNA: TGTGCCAGCAGCCCGGGGACAGGGAGAGGGAACACTGAAGCTTTCTTT. It specifies CASSPGTGRGNTEAFF.

The chain has TRBV7-2 and TRBJ2-7; 8 bases are shared with TRBD2. V lost 5 bases and J lost 2; bases outside the gene matches: 5. This CDR3 contains 14 residues. Germline V CDR1 and CDR2: SGHTA, FQGNSA. Here the CDR3 reads CASSVTSGPYEQYF. The CDR3 bases are TGTGCCAGCAGCGTAACTAGCGGACCCTACGAGCAGTACTTC.

The chain employs TRBV28 and TRBJ1-2, with D tentatively TRBD1 (5 bases). The CDR3 covers 14 residues. CDR1 is MDHEN and CDR2 is SYDVKM in the germline V gene. V dropped 2 bases and J dropped 3 bases, with 10 bases sitting between them. The CDR3 spells CASSLGAGDYGYTF. CDR3 DNA sequence: TGTGCCAGCAGTTTAGGGGCGGGTGACTATGGCTACACCTTC.

CDR3 in DNA: TGTGCCAGCAGCCCTCGTTCAGTGGGCTATGGCTACACCTTC. This encodes CASSPRSVGYGYTF. The rearrangement uses TRBV7-3 and TRBJ1-2, with D unclear. This CDR3 region has 14 residues. The V end was cut by 5 bases, the J end by 4 bases, with 14 bases between. Germline lookup yields CDR1 SGHTA and CDR2 FQGTGA.

V is TRBV5-1 and J is TRBJ2-3; D remains unclear. The germline V gene has CDR1 SGHRS and CDR2 YFSETQ. V lost 0 bases and J 1 base, leaving 12 bases between the germline ends. This CDR3 has 16 residues. The CDR3 nucleotides read TGCGCCAGCAGCTTGGTCCCCAGCGCAGGCACAGATACGCAGTATTTT. This codes for CASSLVPSAGTDTQYF. Supplemented by reference TRBV5-1 and TRBJ2-3, the full variable domain reads KAGVTQTPRYLIKTRGQQVTLSCSPISGHRSVSWYQQTPGQGLQFLFEYFSETQRNKGNFPGRFSGRQFSNSRSEMNVSTLELGDSALYLCASSLVPSAGTDTQYFGPGTRLTVL.

The chain uses TRBV18 and TRBJ2-1; TRBD1 aligns across 7 bases. Germline CDR1 and CDR2: KGHSH and LQKENI. There are 15 residues in the CDR3. The trim removed 4 bases at V and 2 bases at J, leaving 5 bases unmatched. DNA of the CDR3: TGTGCCAGCTCACGAGACAGGGAAACCTACAATGAGCAGTTCTTC. This encodes CASSRDRETYNEQFF.